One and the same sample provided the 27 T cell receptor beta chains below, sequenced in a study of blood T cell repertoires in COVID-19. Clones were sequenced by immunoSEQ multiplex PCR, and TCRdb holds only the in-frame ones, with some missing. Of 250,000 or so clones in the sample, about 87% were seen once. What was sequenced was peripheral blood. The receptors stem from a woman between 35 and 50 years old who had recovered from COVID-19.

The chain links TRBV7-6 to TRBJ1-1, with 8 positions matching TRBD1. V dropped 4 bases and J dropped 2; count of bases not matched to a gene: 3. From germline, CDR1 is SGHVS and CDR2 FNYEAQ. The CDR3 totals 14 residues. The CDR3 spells CASSSTGGNTEAFF. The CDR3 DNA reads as TGTGCCAGCAGCTCCACAGGGGGAAACACTGAAGCTTTCTTT.

The CDR3 DNA follows: TGTGCCAGCAGCTCCGTCCGAGACAGGGTAGCTAACTATGGCTACACCTTC. Translating it yields CASSSVRDRVANYGYTF. The chain recombines TRBV7-2 with TRBJ1-2; 7 bases fit TRBD1. Germline trimming cut 4 bases from V and 0 bases from J; bases unmatched to any gene: 11. This CDR3 has 17 residues. Germline V lookup: CDR1 SGHTA, CDR2 FQGNSA.

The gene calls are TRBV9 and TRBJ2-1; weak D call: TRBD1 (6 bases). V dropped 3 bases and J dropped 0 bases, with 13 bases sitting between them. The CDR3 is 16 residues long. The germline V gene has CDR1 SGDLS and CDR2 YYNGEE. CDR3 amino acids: CASSAWTASSYNEQFF. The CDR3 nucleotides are TGTGCCAGCAGCGCCTGGACAGCGAGCTCCTACAATGAGCAGTTCTTC.

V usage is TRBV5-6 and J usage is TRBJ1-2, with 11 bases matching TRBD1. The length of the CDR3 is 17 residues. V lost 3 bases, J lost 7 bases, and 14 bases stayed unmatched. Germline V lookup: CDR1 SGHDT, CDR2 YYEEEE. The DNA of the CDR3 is TGTGCCAGCAGCTCTACCGGGACAGGGGGGTATTCAAGTGGCTACACCTTC. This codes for CASSSTGTGGYSSGYTF.

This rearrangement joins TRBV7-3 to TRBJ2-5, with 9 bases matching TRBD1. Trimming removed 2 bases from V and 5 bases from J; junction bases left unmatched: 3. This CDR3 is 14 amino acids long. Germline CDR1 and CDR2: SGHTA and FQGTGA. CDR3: CASSLGGQGETQYF. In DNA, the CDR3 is TGTGCCAGCAGCTTAGGAGGACAGGGGGAGACCCAGTACTTC.

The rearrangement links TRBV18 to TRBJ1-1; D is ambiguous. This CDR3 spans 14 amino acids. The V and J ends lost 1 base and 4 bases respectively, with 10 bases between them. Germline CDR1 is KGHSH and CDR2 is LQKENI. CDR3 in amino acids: CASSPLRVSTEAFF. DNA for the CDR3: TGTGCCAGCTCACCACTACGGGTTTCCACTGAAGCTTTCTTT.

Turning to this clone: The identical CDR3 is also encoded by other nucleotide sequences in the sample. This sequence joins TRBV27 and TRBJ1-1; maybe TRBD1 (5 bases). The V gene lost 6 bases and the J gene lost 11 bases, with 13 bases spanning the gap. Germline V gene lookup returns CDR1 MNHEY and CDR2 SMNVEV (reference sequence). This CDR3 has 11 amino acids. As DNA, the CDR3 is TGTGCCAGCAGGTACCAGGGTCGGGCTTTCTTT. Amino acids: CASRYQGRAFF.

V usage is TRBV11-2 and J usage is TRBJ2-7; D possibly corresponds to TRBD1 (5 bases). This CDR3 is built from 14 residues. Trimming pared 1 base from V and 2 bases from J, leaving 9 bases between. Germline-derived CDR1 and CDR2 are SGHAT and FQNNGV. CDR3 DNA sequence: TGTGCCAGCAGCTTAGGGGGCCTAACCTACGAGCAGTACTTC. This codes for CASSLGGLTYEQYF.

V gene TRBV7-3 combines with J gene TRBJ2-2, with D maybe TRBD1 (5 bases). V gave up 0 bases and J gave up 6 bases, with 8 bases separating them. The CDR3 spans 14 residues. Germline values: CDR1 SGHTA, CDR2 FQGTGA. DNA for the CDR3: TGTGCCAGCAGCTTAACCCAGGGTGCCGGGGAGCTGTTTTTT. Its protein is CASSLTQGAGELFF.

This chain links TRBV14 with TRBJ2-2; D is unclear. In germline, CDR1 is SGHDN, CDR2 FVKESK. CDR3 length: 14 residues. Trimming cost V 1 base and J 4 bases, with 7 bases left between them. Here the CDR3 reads CASSQVGSTGELFF. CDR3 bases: TGTGCCAGCAGCCAAGTGGGCTCCACCGGGGAGCTGTTTTTT.

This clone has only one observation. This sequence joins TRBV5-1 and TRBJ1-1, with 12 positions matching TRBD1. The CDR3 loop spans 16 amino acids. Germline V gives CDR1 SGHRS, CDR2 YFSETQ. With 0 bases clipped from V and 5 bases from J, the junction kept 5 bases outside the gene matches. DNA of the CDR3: TGCGCCAGCAGCTTGGGGCCGGGACAGGGGGCGACTGAAGCTTTCTTT. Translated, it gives CASSLGPGQGATEAFF.

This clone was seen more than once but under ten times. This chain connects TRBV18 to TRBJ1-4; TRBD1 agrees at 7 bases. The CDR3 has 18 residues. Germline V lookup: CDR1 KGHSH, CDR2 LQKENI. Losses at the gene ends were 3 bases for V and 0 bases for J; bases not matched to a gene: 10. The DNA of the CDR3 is TGTGCCAGCTCACCGCGGACAGGCGCAATTGCAACTAATGAAAAACTGTTTTTT. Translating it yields CASSPRTGAIATNEKLFF.

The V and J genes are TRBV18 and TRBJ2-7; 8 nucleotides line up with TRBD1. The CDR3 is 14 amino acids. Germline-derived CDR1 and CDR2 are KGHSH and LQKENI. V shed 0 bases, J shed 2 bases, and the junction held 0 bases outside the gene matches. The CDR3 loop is CASSPPGQAYEQYF. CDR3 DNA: TGTGCCAGCTCACCACCGGGACAGGCCTACGAGCAGTACTTC.

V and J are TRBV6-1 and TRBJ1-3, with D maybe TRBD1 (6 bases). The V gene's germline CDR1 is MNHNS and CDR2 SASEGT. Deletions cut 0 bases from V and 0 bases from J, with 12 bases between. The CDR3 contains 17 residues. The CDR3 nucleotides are TGTGCCAGCAGTGAAGCGTGGGCAGGGGTCTCTGGAAACACCATATATTTT. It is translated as CASSEAWAGVSGNTIYF.

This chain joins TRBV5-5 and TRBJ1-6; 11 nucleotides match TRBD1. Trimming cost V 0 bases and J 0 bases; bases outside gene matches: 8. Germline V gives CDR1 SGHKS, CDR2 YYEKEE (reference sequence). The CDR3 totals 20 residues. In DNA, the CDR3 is TGTGCCAGCAGCTTGGCCCGGACAGGGGGCGTCCTCTCCTATAATTCACCCCTCCACTTT. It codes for CASSLARTGGVLSYNSPLHF.

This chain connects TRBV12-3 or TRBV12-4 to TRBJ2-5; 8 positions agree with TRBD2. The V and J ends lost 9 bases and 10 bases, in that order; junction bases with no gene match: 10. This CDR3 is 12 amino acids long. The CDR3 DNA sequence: TGTGCCAGTACCCCGGGGGGGCGAGACCAGTACTTC. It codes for CASTPGGRDQYF.

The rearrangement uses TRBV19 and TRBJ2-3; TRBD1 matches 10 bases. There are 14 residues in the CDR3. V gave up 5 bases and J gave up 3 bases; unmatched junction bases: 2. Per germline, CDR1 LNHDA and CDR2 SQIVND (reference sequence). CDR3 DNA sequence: TGTGCCAGTAGTCTGGGACAGGGGACAGATACGCAGTATTTT. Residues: CASSLGQGTDTQYF. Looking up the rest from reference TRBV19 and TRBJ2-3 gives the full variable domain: DGGITQSPKYLFRKEGQNVTLSCEQNLNHDAMYWYRQDPGQGLRLIYYSQIVNDFQKGDIAEGYSVSREKKESFPLTVTSAQKNPTAFYLCASSLGQGTDTQYFGPGTRLTVL.

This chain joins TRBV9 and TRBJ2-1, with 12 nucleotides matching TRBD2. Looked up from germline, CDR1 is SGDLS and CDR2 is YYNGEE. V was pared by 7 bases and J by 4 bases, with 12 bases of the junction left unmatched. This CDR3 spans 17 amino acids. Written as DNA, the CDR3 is TGTGCCAGCGGATTAGGGACTAGCGGGCTTACTTACAATGAGCAGTTCTTC. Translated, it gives CASGLGTSGLTYNEQFF. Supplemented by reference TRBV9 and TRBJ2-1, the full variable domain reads DSGVTQTPKHLITATGQRVTLRCSPRSGDLSVYWYQQSLDQGLQFLIQYYNGEERAKGNILERFSAQQFPDLHSELNLSSLELGDSALYFCASGLGTSGLTYNEQFFGPGTRLTVL.

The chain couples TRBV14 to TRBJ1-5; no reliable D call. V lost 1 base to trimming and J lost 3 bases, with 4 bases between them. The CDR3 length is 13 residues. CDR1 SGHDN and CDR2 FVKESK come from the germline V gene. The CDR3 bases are TGTGCCAGCAGCCAAGCCGTCAATCAGCCCCAGCATTTT. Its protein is CASSQAVNQPQHF.

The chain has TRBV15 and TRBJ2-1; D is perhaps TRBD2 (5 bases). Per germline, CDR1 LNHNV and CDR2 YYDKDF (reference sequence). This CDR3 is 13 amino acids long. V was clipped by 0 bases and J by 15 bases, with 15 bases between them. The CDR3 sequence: CATSRDKMSDLFF. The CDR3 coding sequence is TGTGCCACCAGCAGAGATAAGATGTCGGACTTGTTCTTC.

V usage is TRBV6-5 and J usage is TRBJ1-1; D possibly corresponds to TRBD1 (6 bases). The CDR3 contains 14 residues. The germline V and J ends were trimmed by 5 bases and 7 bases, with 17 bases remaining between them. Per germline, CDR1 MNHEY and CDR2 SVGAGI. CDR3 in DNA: TGTGCCAGCAGTCGAAAGGGGGGGGCGGGTGAAGCTTTCTTT. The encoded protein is CASSRKGGAGEAFF.

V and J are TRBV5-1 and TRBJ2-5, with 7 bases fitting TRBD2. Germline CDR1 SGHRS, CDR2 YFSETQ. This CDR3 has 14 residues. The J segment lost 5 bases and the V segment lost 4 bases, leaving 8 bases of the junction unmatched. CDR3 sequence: CASSGGELRETQYF. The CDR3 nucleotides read TGCGCCAGCAGCGGGGGGGAGCTGAGGGAGACCCAGTACTTC.

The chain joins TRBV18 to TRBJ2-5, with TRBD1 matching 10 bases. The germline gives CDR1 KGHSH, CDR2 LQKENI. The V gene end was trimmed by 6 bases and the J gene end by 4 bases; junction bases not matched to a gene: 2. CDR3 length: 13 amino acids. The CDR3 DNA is TGTGCCAGCTCGCGGACAGGGGGAGAGACCCAGTACTTC. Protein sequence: CASSRTGGETQYF. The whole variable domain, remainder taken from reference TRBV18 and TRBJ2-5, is NAGVMQNPRHLVRRRGQEARLRCSPMKGHSHVYWYRQLPEEGLKFMVYLQKENIIDESGMPKERFSAEFPKEGPSILRIQQVVRGDSAAYFCASSRTGGETQYFGPGTRLLVL.

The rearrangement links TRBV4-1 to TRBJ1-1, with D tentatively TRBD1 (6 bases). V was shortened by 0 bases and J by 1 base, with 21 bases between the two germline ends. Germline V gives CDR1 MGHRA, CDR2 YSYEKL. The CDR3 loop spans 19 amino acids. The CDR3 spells CASSQDGLPAGRGNTEAFF. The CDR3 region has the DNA TGCGCCAGCAGCCAAGATGGGCTACCGGCAGGCAGGGGGAACACTGAAGCTTTCTTT.

The CDR3 region is CASRPRQGGTEAFF. In DNA, the CDR3 is TGTGCCAGCAGACCACGACAGGGGGGCACTGAAGCTTTCTTT. V and J are TRBV27 and TRBJ1-1, with 9 nucleotides matching TRBD1. This CDR3 spans 14 amino acids. The V segment lost 6 bases and the J segment 4 bases; nucleotides outside the gene matches: 6. Germline V gene sequence: CDR1 MNHEY, CDR2 SMNVEV (reference sequence).

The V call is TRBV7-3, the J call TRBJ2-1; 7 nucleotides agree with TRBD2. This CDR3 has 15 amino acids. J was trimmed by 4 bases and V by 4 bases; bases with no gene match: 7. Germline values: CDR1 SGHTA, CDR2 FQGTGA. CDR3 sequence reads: CASSSAASGYNEQFF. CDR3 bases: TGTGCCAGCAGCTCGGCGGCTAGCGGATACAATGAGCAGTTCTTC.

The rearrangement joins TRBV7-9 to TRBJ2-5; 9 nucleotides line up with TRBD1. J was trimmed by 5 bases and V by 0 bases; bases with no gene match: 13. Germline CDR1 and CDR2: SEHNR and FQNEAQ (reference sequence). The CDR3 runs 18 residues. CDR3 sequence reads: CASSLAAVVTGGDETQYF. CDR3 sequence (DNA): TGTGCCAGCAGCTTAGCGGCGGTCGTGACAGGGGGAGATGAGACCCAGTACTTC.